The rows below give T cell receptor beta chains drawn from one sample of a study of beta chain features in type 1 diabetes. Profiling relied on immunoSEQ multiplex PCR, and the TCRdb table lists in-frame clones only, not all of them. The sample has nearly 700,000 clones, around 15% seen once. The specimen sequenced was naive CD4+ T cells from blood. The receptors here all came from a man aged 18 to 35 with type 1 diabetes. CDR3s include the opening cysteine and the closing phenylalanine or tryptophan. D genes are given only for firm matches. Expanded clones are given a class, and other clones once, few, many or no size at all.

>-|TRBJ2-1|-|TRBV19
TGTGCCAGTAGTCCCCTGGACAGCTCCTACAATGAGCAGTTCTTC
CASSPLDSSYNEQFF
>few|TRBJ2-2|-|TRBV29-1
TGCAGCGTTGGTAGCAGCCCGAACACCGGGGAGCTGTTTTTT
CSVGSSPNTGELFF
>-|TRBJ2-5|-|TRBV29-1
TGCAGCGTTGAGATCGCGGGGAGTTACCAAGAGACCCAGTACTTC
CSVEIAGSYQETQYF
>-|TRBJ1-6|TRBD1|TRBV7-9
TGTGCCAGCAGCTTCGATGACGGACAGGTCGCACGGGGGTCACCCCTCCACTTT
CASSFDDGQVARGSPLHF
>-|TRBJ1-5|-|TRBV27
TGTGCCAGCACCTCAAAGGGGTACAATCAGCCCCAGCATTTT
CASTSKGYNQPQHF
>-|TRBJ2-1|-|TRBV29-1
TGCAGCGTTGACAGGCCTTACAATGAGCAGTTCTTC
CSVDRPYNEQFF
>few|TRBJ2-3|-|TRBV5-1
TGCGCCAGCAGCTTGGCACTGGACGGCACAGATACGCAGTATTTT
CASSLALDGTDTQYF
>few|TRBJ1-4|-|TRBV2
TGTGCCAGCACGCAGTTTCAGGGACTGTTTTTT
CASTQFQGLFF
>few|TRBJ2-3|TRBD2|TRBV5-6
TGTGCCAGCAGCCCGGTGACGACTAGCCCCACAGATACGCAGTATTTT
CASSPVTTSPTDTQYF
>-|TRBJ2-5|-|TRBV5-1
TGCGCCAGCAGCTTGGCCCCCGGGTCGGTTTCCGAGACCCAGTACTTC
CASSLAPGSVSETQYF
>few|TRBJ2-7|-|TRBV6-6
TGTGCCAGCACCACAGCTTACGAGCAGTACTTC
CASTTAYEQYF
>-|TRBJ2-7|-|TRBV5-1
TGCGCCAGCAGCCCAGGACAGATCTACGAGCAGTACTTC
CASSPGQIYEQYF
>-|TRBJ2-7|-|TRBV19
TGTGCCAGTAGTCCAGGATCCGGGGCCTACGAGCAGTACTTC
CASSPGSGAYEQYF
>few|TRBJ1-1|-|TRBV19
TGTGCCTCCGCGGCTGGCAGGGTGCCTGAAGCTTTCTTT
CASAAGRVPEAFF
>few|TRBJ2-5|TRBD1|TRBV29-1
TGCAGCGTAGTGGGACAGGGATTTATCGAGACCCAGTACTTC
CSVVGQGFIETQYF
>few|TRBJ1-5|-|TRBV6-1
TGTGCCAGCAGTGTATCAGGGCGCAATCAGCCCCAGCATTTT
CASSVSGRNQPQHF
>few|TRBJ2-1|-|TRBV11-2
TGTGCCAGCAGCCTCCAGGCAGGCTCCTACAATGAGCAGTTCTTC
CASSLQAGSYNEQFF
>-|TRBJ2-3|-|TRBV6-5
TGTGCCAGCAGTACAGACCCTAGCACAGATACGCAGTATTTT
CASSTDPSTDTQYF
>-|TRBJ1-2|-|TRBV9
TGTGCCAGCAGCACCCAAAACTATGGCTACACCTTC
CASSTQNYGYTF
>few|TRBJ2-2|-|TRBV14
TGTGCCAGCAGCCAAGAAGTCACCGGGGAGCTGTTTTTT
CASSQEVTGELFF
>-|TRBJ2-7|TRBD2|TRBV30
TGTGCCTGGATGCCGGGACTAGCGGGTTCAGAGCAGTACTTC
CAWMPGLAGSEQYF
>-|TRBJ2-3|-|TRBV10-3
TGTGCCATCAGTGAGCACTCGCTTGCGCAGTATTTT
CAISEHSLAQYF
>-|TRBJ2-7|-|TRBV15
TGTGCCACCAGCAGTGACCCTCGCAGGGTCAACTCCTACGAGCAGTACTTC
CATSSDPRRVNSYEQYF
>-|TRBJ2-1|TRBD1|TRBV14
TGTGCCAGCAGCCTCCTCATTTGGACAGGAAAACACAATGAGCAGTTCTTC
CASSLLIWTGKHNEQFF
>few|TRBJ1-1|-|TRBV7-9
TGTGCCAGCAGGGGGCCCGACAGGCTGAACACTGAAGCTTTCTTT
CASRGPDRLNTEAFF
>few|TRBJ2-1|-|TRBV11-1
TGTGCCAGCAGCTTAGCGACCATGACCTACAATGAGCAGTTCTTC
CASSLATMTYNEQFF
>-|TRBJ1-1|-|TRBV2
TGTGCCAGCAGGGAACCTATGAACACTGAAGCTTTCTTT
CASREPMNTEAFF
>few|TRBJ2-3|-|TRBV28
TGTGCCAGCAGTTTCCCCACAGGGTCCACAGATACGCAGTATTTT
CASSFPTGSTDTQYF
>-|TRBJ2-5|-|TRBV4-1
TGCGCCAGCAGCCCGCGTCCGGCGGAGACCCAGTACTTC
CASSPRPAETQYF
>few|TRBJ2-1|-|TRBV14
TGTGCCAGCAGCCGTCCCCAAGGCGGGCGCTACAATGAGCAGTTCTTC
CASSRPQGGRYNEQFF
>few|TRBJ1-2|-|TRBV30
TGTGCCTGGATTCCGGGTCCCGCGGCTCCGAATGGCTACACCTTC
CAWIPGPAAPNGYTF
>few|TRBJ1-1|-|TRBV1
TGCACCAGCAGCCAAGATCAGGGGATAGACACTGAAGCTTTCTTT
CTSSQDQGIDTEAFF
>few|TRBJ2-2|TRBD1|TRBV30
TGTGCCTGGAGTGGGGGACAGGGAGTAACCGGGGAGCTGTTTTTT
CAWSGGQGVTGELFF
>-|TRBJ1-2|TRBD1|TRBV7-3
TGTGCCAGCAGTTTGGGGCCGGACAGGGCCTATGGCTACACCTTC
CASSLGPDRAYGYTF
>-|TRBJ1-1|-|TRBV9
TGTGCCAGCAGCGTTGAGGGAGGCACTGAAGCTTTCTTT
CASSVEGGTEAFF